This T cell receptor (delta chain) was recorded in a study of gamma-delta chains in newborns, infants, children. This CDR3 spans 15 amino acids. V lost 1 base, J lost 1 base, and 12 bases lay in between. Germline V gene sequence: CDR1 GEAIGNYY, CDR2 EKD. TCRdb called clones anew from the reads with CATT. The sample lists 8,500 to 13,000 delta-chain clones, 8.5% to 9.5% occurring once. The rearrangement uses TRDV2 and TRDJ1; D might be TRDD3 (5 bases). This TCR came from a child who was a newborn, infant or young child, either healthy, febrile or measles-vaccinated (not recorded which). What was sequenced was blood. In nucleotides, the CDR3 is TGTGCCTGTGACACGCCGTGGGGCTCCACCGATAAACTCATCTTT. Amino acid sequence: CACDTPWGSTDKLIF.